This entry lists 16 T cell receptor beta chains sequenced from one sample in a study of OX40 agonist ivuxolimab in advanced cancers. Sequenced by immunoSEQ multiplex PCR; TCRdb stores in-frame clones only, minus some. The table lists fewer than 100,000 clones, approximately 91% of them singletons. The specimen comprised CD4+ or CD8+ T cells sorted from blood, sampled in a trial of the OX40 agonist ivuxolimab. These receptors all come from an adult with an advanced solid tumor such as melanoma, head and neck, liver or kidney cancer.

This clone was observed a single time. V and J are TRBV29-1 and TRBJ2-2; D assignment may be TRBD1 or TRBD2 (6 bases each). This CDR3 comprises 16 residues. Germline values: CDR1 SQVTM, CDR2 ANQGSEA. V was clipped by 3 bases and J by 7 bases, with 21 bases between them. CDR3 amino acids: CSVDSPTKGGVGELFF. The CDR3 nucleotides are TGCAGCGTTGACTCCCCGACGAAGGGGGGAGTCGGGGAGCTGTTTTTT.

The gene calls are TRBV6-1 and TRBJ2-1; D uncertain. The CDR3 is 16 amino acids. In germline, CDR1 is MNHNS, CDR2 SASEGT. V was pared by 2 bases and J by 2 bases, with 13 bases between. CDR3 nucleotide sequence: TGTGCCAGCAGTGAAAACAGTGTACAGCCCTACAATGAGCAGTTCTTC. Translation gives CASSENSVQPYNEQFF.

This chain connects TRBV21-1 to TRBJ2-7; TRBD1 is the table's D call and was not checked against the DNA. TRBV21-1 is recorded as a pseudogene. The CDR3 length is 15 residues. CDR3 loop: CASHKTGNYLYEQYF. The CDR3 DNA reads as TGTGCCAGCCACAAGACAGGGAACTACCTTTACGAGCAGTACTTC.

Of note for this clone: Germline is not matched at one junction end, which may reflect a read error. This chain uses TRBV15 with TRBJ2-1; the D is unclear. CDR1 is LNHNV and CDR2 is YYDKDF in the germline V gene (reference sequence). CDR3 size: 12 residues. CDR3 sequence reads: CATSRDQDPVVF. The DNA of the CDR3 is TGTGCCACCAGCAGAGATCAGGACCCGGTGGTCTTC.

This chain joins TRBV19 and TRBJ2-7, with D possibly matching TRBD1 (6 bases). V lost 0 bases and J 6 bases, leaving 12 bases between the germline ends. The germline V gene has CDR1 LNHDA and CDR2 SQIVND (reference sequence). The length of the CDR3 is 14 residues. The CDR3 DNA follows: TGTGCCAGTAGTATAGACGGGACATTTAGCGAGCAGTACTTC. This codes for CASSIDGTFSEQYF.

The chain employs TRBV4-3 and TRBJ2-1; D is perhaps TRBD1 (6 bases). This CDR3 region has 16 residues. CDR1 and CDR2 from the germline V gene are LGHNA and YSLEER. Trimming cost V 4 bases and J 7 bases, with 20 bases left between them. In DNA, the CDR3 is TGCGCCAGCAGCCCCCAGAGCTGGGGGCGCTTAAATGAGCAGTTCTTC. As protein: CASSPQSWGRLNEQFF.

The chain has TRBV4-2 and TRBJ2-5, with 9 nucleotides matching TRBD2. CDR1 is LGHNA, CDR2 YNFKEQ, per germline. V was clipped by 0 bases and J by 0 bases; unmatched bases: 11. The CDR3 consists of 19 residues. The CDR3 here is CASSQDLRGGLTYQETQYF. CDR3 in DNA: TGTGCCAGCAGCCAAGATCTGCGGGGGGGACTGACGTACCAAGAGACCCAGTACTTC.

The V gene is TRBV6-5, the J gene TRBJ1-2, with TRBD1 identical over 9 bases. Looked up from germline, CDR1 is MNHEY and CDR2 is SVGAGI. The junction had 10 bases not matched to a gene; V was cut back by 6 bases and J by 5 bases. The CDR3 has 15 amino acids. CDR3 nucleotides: TGTGCCAGCAGCCCCATCCGGGACAGGGAATATGGCTACACCTTC. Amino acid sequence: CASSPIRDREYGYTF.

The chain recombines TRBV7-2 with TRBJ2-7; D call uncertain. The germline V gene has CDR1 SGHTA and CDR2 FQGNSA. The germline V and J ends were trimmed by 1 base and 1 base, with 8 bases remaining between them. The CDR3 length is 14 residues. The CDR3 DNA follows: TGTGCCAGCAGCTTAGGATCCGGGTCCTACGAGCAGTACTTC. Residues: CASSLGSGSYEQYF.

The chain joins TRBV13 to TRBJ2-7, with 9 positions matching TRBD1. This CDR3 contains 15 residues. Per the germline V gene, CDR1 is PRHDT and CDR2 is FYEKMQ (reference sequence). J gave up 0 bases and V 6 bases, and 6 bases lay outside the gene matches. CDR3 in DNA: TGTGCCAGCAGTTACAGGGGGCGCGTCTCCTACGAGCAGTACTTC. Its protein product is CASSYRGRVSYEQYF.

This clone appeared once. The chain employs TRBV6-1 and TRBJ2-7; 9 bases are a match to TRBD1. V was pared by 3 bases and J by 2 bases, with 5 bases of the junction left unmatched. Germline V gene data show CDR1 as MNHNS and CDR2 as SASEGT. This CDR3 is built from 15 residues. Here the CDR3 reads CASSEPGQGTYEQYF. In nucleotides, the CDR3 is TGTGCCAGCAGTGAGCCGGGACAGGGAACCTACGAGCAGTACTTC.

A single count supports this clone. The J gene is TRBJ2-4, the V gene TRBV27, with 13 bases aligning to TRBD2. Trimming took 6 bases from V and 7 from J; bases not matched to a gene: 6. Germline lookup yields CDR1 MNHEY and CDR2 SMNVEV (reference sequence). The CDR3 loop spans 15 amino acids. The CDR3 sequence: CASSRGTSGMNIQYF. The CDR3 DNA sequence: TGTGCCAGCAGCCGTGGGACTAGCGGGATGAACATTCAGTACTTC.

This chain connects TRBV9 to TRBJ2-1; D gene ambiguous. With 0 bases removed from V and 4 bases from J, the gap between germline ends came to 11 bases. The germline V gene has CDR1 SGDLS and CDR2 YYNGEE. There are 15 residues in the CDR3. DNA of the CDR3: TGTGCCAGCAGCGTAGCTCCGGATATGTACAATGAGCAGTTCTTC. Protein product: CASSVAPDMYNEQFF. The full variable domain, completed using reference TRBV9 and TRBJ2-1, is DSGVTQTPKHLITATGQRVTLRCSPRSGDLSVYWYQQSLDQGLQFLIQYYNGEERAKGNILERFSAQQFPDLHSELNLSSLELGDSALYFCASSVAPDMYNEQFFGPGTRLTVL.

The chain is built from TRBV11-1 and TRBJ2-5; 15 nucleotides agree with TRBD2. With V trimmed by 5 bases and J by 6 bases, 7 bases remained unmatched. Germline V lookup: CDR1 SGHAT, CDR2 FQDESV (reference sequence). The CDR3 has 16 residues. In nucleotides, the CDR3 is TGTGCCAGCAGCGTAAGGACTAGCGGGAGGGCGCAGACCCAGTACTTC. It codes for CASSVRTSGRAQTQYF.

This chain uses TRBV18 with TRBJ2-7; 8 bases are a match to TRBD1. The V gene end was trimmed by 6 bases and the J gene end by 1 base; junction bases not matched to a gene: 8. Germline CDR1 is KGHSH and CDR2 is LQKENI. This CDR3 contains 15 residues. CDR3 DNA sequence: TGTGCCAGCTCCCAAAGACAGGGGTGGTCCTACGAGCAGTACTTC. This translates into CASSQRQGWSYEQYF.

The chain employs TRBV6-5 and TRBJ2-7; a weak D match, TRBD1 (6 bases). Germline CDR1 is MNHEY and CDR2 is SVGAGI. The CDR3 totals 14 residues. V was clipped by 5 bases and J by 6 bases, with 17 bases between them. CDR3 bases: TGTGCCAGCAGTCAGGGGACGGTACTAGGCGAGCAGTACTTC. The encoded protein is CASSQGTVLGEQYF.